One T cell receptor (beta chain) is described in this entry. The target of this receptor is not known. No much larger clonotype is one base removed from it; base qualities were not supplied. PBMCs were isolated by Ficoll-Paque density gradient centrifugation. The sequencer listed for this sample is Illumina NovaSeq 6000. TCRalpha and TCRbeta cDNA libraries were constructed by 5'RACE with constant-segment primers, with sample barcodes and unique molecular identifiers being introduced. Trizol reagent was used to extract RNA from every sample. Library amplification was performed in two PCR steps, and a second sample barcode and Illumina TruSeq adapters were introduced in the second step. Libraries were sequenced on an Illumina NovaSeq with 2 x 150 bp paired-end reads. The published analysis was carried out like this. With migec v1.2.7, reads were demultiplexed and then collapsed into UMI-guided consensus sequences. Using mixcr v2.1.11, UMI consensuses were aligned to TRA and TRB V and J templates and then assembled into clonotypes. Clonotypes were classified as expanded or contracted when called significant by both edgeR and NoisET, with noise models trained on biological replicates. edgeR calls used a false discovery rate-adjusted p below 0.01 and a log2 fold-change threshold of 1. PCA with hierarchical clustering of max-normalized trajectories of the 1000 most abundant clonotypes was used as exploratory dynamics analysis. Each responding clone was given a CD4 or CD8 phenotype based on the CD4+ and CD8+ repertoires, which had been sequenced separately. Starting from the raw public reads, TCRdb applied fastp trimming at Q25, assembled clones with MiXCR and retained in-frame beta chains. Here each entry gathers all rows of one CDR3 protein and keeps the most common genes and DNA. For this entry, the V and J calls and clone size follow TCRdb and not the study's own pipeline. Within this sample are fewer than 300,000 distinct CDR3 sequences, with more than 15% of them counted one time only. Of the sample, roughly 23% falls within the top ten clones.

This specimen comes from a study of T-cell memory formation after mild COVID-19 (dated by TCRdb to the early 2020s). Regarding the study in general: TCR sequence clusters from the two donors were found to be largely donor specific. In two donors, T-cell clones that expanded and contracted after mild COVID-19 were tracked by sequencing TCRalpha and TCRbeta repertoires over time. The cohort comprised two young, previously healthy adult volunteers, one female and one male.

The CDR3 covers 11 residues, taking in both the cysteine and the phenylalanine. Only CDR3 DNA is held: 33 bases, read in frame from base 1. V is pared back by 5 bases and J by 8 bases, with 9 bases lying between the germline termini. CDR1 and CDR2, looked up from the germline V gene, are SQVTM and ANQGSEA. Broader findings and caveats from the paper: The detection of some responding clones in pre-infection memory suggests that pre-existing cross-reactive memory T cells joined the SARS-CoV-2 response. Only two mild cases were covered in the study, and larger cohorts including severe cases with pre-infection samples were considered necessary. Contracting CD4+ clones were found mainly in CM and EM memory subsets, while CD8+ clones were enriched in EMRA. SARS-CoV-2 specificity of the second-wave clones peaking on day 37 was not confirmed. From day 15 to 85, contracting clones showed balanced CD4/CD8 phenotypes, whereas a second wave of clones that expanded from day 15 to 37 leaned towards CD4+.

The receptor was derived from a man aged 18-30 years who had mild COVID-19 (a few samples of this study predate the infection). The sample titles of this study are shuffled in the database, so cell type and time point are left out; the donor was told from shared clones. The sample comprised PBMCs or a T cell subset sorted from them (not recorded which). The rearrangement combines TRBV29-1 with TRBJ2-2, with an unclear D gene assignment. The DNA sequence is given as TGCAGCGTTCGGGTGTCGGGGGAGCTGTTTTTT. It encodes CSVRVSGELFF.